The present T cell receptor beta chain was sequenced within a study of a mutant IDH1 vaccine in newly diagnosed glioma. Across the whole study: Vaccines were begun 4-6 weeks after radiotherapy alone, or with temozolomide cycles. Radiotherapy, temozolomide, or both had been given previously, and both were given to most. In the visit schedule, V12 fell in week 35, while V13 fell in week 47.

Time point defined: week 35, safety follow-up. What each vaccine dose contained was 300 ug of mutant IDH1 20-mer peptide, accompanied by topical imiquimod. V shed 8 bases and J 5 bases; nucleotides not matched to a gene: 11. The length of the CDR3 is 14 residues. The germline gives CDR1 SGHNT, CDR2 YYREEE (reference sequence). This table comes from immunoSEQ multiplex PCR, and its TCRdb copy is limited to in-frame clones, with some not included. The data hold fewer than 30,000 clones, with around four fifths observed a single time. This clone occurred a few times. Its antigen is not known. This sequence joins TRBV5-4 and TRBJ1-1; 8 nucleotides align to TRBD1. The specimen was PBMCs, collected from a glioma patient whose treatment included an IDH1 peptide vaccine. The TCR sequence derives from a man between 25 and 39 years old with glioma. The CDR3 nucleotides read TGTGCCAGTTGGGGACAGGCCGGAAGGACTGAAGCTTTCTTT. It encodes CASWGQAGRTEAFF.